This TCR beta chain was profiled in a study of blood T cell repertoires in COVID-19. Assay used: immunoSEQ multiplex PCR; TCRdb lists only in-frame clones, some missing. Of 200,000 to 250,000 clones listed, about 90% are singletons. The specimen sequenced was peripheral blood. The clonotype originates from a man aged 55-75 years with COVID-19, enrolled during active disease.

CDR3 DNA sequence: TGTGCCAGCAGTTACTCGAAATCTAGCTCTGGAAACACCATATATTTT. Amino acids: CASSYSKSSSGNTIYF. V is TRBV6-5 and J is TRBJ1-3; no clear D gene. CDR3 size: 16 residues. CDR1 is MNHEY and CDR2 is SVGAGI in the germline V gene. V lost 0 bases and J lost 0, with 9 bases in between.